Each of the 2 T cell receptor beta chains below was sequenced from the same sample in a study of identical twins. TCRdb ran MiXCR on the 5' RACE reads and lists one entry per CDR3 protein. The data show 1,800,000 or so distinct CDR3 sequences, with around 29% seen just once and over 0.25% held by the top ten. Specimen: cord blood. The receptors were gathered from a newborn girl in good health.

The DNA for the CDR3 is TGTGCCAGCAGCTCGAGAGCCGGGACACCCAGCACAGATACGCAGTATTTT. This translates into CASSSRAGTPSTDTQYF. The V call is TRBV11-2, the J call TRBJ2-3; a possible D gene is TRBD1 (6 bases). The germline V gene has CDR1 SGHAT and CDR2 FQNNGV. The CDR3 runs 17 residues. V was cut by 4 bases and J by 0 bases, with 17 bases left in between. Combining the CDR3 with reference TRBV11-2 and TRBJ2-3 gives the whole variable domain EAGVAQSPRYKIIEKRQSVAFWCNPISGHATLYWYQQILGQGPKLLIQFQNNGVVDDSQLPKDRFSAERLKGVDSTLKIQPAKLEDSAVYLCASSSRAGTPSTDTQYFGPGTRLTVL.

The chain joins TRBV29-1 to TRBJ2-7; 7 nucleotides line up with TRBD1. Trimming took 7 bases from V and 7 from J; bases not matched to a gene: 16. Germline V gene data show CDR1 as SQVTM and CDR2 as ANQGSEA. The CDR3 runs to 14 residues. The CDR3 loop reads CSGRGTDFYNEQYF. CDR3 in DNA: TGCAGCGGTAGAGGGACAGATTTCTACAATGAGCAGTACTTC.